These T cell receptor beta chains were read from a single sample in a study of cytomegalovirus exposure and HLA in healthy donors. This table comes from immunoSEQ multiplex PCR, and its TCRdb copy is limited to in-frame clones, with some not included. The sample lists approximately 89,000 clones; 70% to 85% were seen once. Material for sequencing was PBMCs. The source of these receptors is a human donor in good health. Each CDR3 is given with its conserved first and last residue. D genes are given only for firm matches. The size of a clone is reported for some rows only, either as once, few or many, or as a class for expanded clones.

d_call j_call clone_size v_call cdr3_nt cdr3_aa
TRBD1 TRBJ1-2 - TRBV5-1 TGCGCCAGCAGCTTGGAGGGGGCTGGGTCCTATGGCTACACCTTC CASSLEGAGSYGYTF
- TRBJ2-3 - TRBV29-1 TGCAGCGTTGATGGCAGCACAGATACGCAGTATTTT CSVDGSTDTQYF
TRBD1 TRBJ1-2 - TRBV5-6 TGTGCCAGCAGCTTCACCGGGACAGGGTCAGGGAACTATGGCTACACCTTC CASSFTGTGSGNYGYTF
- TRBJ2-2 - TRBV28 TGTGCCAGCAGTACGGGGGTCACCGGGGAGCTGTTTTTT CASSTGVTGELFF
- TRBJ1-1 - TRBV7-9 TGTGCCAGCAGCTTACCGGAAGCTTTCTTT CASSLPEAFF
- TRBJ2-5 - TRBV7-9 TGTGCCAGCAGCCGGACTGAGTACCAAGAGACCCAGTACTTC CASSRTEYQETQYF
- TRBJ2-5 - TRBV7-2 TGTGCCAGCAGCTTAGCCAGAAACCAAGAGACCCAGTACTTC CASSLARNQETQYF
- TRBJ2-1 - TRBV9 TGTGCCAGCAGCGTAAACGCTATTTCCTACAATGAGCAGTTCTTC CASSVNAISYNEQFF
- TRBJ2-7 - TRBV7-2 TGTGCCAGCAGCTTAGATCTCCACGAGCAGTACTTC CASSLDLHEQYF
TRBD1 TRBJ1-1 - TRBV7-6 TGTGCCAGCAGCTTAGTTAGACAGGGGAAGGACACTGAAGATTTCTTT CASSLVRQGKDTEDFF
- TRBJ1-3 - TRBV7-2 TGTGCCAGCAGCTTAGACAGGGCTGGAAACACCATATATTTT CASSLDRAGNTIYF
- TRBJ2-2 - TRBV18 TGTGCCAGCTCATCACCGCTAGGGAACACCGGGGAGCTGTTTTTC CASSSPLGNTGELFF
TRBD1 TRBJ2-7 once TRBV5-8 TGTGCCAGCAGGGCCGGGACAGGGTACTCCTACGAGCAGTACTTC CASRAGTGYSYEQYF
- TRBJ2-1 - TRBV11-2 TGTGCCAGCAGCTCGGGACTGAACTACAATGAGCAGTTCTTC CASSSGLNYNEQFF
- TRBJ1-6 - TRBV6-5 TGTGCCAGCAGACGACAAGGGAGGGATTCACCCCTCCACTTT CASRRQGRDSPLHF
TRBD1 TRBJ1-4 - TRBV2 TGTGCCAGCAGGGACAGGGTTGGGGGTAATGAAAAACTGTTTTTT CASRDRVGGNEKLFF
TRBD1 TRBJ2-2 - TRBV5-1 TGCGCCAGCAGCTTAAAGGGGGCAACCGGGGAGCTGTTTTTT CASSLKGATGELFF
TRBD1 TRBJ1-1 - TRBV6-5 TGTGCCATATATCGGGGGACAGGGCTCAACACTGAAGCTTTCTTT CAIYRGTGLNTEAFF
TRBD2 TRBJ2-1 - TRBV6-6 TGTGCCAGCAGTTCGACTAGCGGGGGGCGGTACAATGAGCAGTTCTTC CASSSTSGGRYNEQFF
- TRBJ1-3 - TRBV15 TGTGCCACCAGCAGTACAAGAGGAAACACCATATATTTT CATSSTRGNTIYF
- TRBJ1-1 few TRBV4-1 TGCGCCAGCAGCCAAGATTATTCGGGGGGGAACACTGAAGCTTTCTTT CASSQDYSGGNTEAFF
TRBD1 TRBJ1-4 - TRBV19 TGTGCCAGTAGTAGAGGGGGCTCCGGTGGAGAAAAACTGTTTTTT CASSRGGSGGEKLFF
- TRBJ2-3 - TRBV11-1 TGTGCCAGCAGCTTAGCGTCGGCAGATACGCAGTATTTT CASSLASADTQYF
- TRBJ1-1 few TRBV10-3 TGTGCCATCAGCGAAACTTGGAACACTGAAGCTTTCTTT CAISETWNTEAFF
- TRBJ1-3 - TRBV9 TGTGCCAGCAGCGTAGCTTCATGGAGGTCTGGAAACACCATATATTTT CASSVASWRSGNTIYF
- TRBJ2-5 - TRBV7-9 TGTGCCAGCAGCCCGGGGGTACAAGAGACCCAGTACTTC CASSPGVQETQYF
TRBD2 TRBJ2-7 - TRBV4-2 TGTGCCAGCAGCCAGGACCCGGGACTAGCTAGAGAGCAGTACTTC CASSQDPGLAREQYF
TRBD2 TRBJ2-1 once TRBV9 TGTGCCAGCAGCGCCCAATGGGGCGGGGGGGCGGAAAATGAGCAGTTCTTC CASSAQWGGGAENEQFF
- TRBJ2-7 - TRBV5-4 TGTGCCAGCAGCAGTTCCGGGACTCCCTCCTACGAGCAGTACTTC CASSSSGTPSYEQYF
- TRBJ1-4 - TRBV4-1 TGCGCCAGCAGCCAAGACAGGGATTCCGCAACTAATGAAAAACTGTTTTTT CASSQDRDSATNEKLFF
- TRBJ2-7 - TRBV21-1 TGTGCCAGCAGCCTGAAACGGCCCCTTCGGGAGAGCTCCTACGAGCAGTACTTC CASSLKRPLRESSYEQYF
- TRBJ1-4 - TRBV7-8 TGTGCCAGCAGCAACGAAATGCGAGGGAGTGGTGAAAAACTGTTTTTT CASSNEMRGSGEKLFF
TRBD2 TRBJ2-5 once TRBV10-3 TGTGCCATCAGTGGGGGAAGCGGGGGGTACCAAGAGACCCAGTACTTC CAISGGSGGYQETQYF
TRBD2 TRBJ2-7 - TRBV28 TGTGCCAGCAGGACTAGCGGGCAACCCCAGTACTTC CASRTSGQPQYF
- TRBJ1-2 - TRBV7-8 TGTGCCAGCAGCTCCGGGACAAACTATGGCTACACCTTC CASSSGTNYGYTF
TRBD1 TRBJ2-5 - TRBV4-3 TGCGCCAGCAGCCAAGCCACGGACAGGGGAGAGACCCAGTACTTC CASSQATDRGETQYF
TRBD1 TRBJ2-7 - TRBV5-1 TGCGCCAGCAGCTCTGGACAGGGTTCCTACGAGCAGTACTTC CASSSGQGSYEQYF
TRBD2 TRBJ2-7 - TRBV19 TGTGCCAGTACGTCCGGGAGGGCCTACGAGCAGTACTTC CASTSGRAYEQYF
- TRBJ1-2 - TRBV7-9 TGTGCCAGCAGCTCGACCGGGGCAGGGGAAGGCTACACCTTC CASSSTGAGEGYTF
TRBD2 TRBJ2-1 - TRBV27 TGTGCCAGCAGTTGGGGCCTGACTAGCGGAGGGAGGGATGAGCAGTTCTTC CASSWGLTSGGRDEQFF